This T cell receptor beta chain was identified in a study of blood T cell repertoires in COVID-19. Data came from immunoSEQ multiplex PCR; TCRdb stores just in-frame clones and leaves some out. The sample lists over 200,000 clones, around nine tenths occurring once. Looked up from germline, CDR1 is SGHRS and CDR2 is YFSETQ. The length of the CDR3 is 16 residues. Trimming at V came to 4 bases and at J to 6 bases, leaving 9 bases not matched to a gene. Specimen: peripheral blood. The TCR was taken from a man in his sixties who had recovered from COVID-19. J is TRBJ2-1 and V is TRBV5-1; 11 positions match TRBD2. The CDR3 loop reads CASSPSTGTSGNEQFF. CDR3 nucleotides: TGCGCCAGCAGCCCATCGACCGGGACTAGCGGCAATGAGCAGTTCTTC.